This entry is about one TCR beta chain. Antigen: not known. The V gene's germline CDR1 is SQVTM and CDR2 ANQGSEA. After removal of 3 bases from V and 6 bases from J, the junction contained 4 bases not matched to a gene. This CDR3 region has 13 residues. The sample's treatment: oral pan-JAK inhibitor, 5-10 mg twice daily. Researchers gathered lesional scalp punch biopsies and peripheral blood from patients with alopecia areata. These data are taken from a study of CD8+ T cells in alopecia areata. In the study overall: Tofacitinib therapy took 6 to 18 months; 6 months off drug came after. General study points: Scalp clonality dropped significantly under tofacitinib, as did expanded CD8+ top-100 clones. Scalp lesions, especially in alopecia totalis/universalis, had higher clonality than normal scalp.

Extracted RNA was reverse transcribed into cDNA, the sequencing template. Sequencing used immunoSEQ multiplex PCR; TCRdb keeps in-frame clones, though not all of them. The sample records 150,000 to 200,000 clones, less than 70% being singletons. This TCR derives from a human donor with alopecia areata. The source material was CD4+ T cells sorted from blood, sampled at week 24, from a patient treated with tofacitinib. The rearrangement joins TRBV29-1 to TRBJ2-1; TRBD2 matches at 8 bases. The CDR3 bases are TGCAGCGTTGACCCCGGGGGGGCCAATGAGCAGTTCTTC. Translating gives CSVDPGGANEQFF.